This T cell receptor beta chain was found in a study of blood T cell repertoires in COVID-19 (dated by TCRdb to 2018 to 2020). Study-level background: Samples from collaborators originated in the United States, Italy and Spain and spanned both the acute and convalescent phases of COVID-19. The prospective study material was composed of cDNA or gDNA derived from T cells, B-cell-depleted T cells, or PBMCs. The dataset comprised deeply sampled blood TCRbeta repertoires from subjects exposed to, actively infected with, or recovered from COVID-19. The repertoires were released in a freely available public database intended as a resource for research on the immune response to SARS-CoV-2. The samples were drawn from two sources: the first 160 participants of the ongoing ImmuneRACE study, and over 1,000 subjects contributed by 6 global collaborators. Sample metadata almost always included a de-identified subject ID, COVID-19 status, age in years and sex. Where available, HLA class I and class II types were obtained from metadata supplied by the sample provider rather than from assay-based typing. The paper as a whole reports these results and caveats: Clinical and demographic metadata were provided uncurated, with the amount varying by source and participant.

Only a few counts were recorded for this clone. This clone's antigen is unknown. Within one base of it there is no much larger clone, and no base qualities were kept. The immunoSEQ Assay, a bias-controlled multiplex PCR, was used to amplify TCRbeta CDR3 regions from genomic DNA. As for the original processing: Within the assay, amplification of reference gene primers was used to estimate how many nucleated cells each sample contained. To quantify the absolute abundance of each unique TCRbeta CDR3 rearrangement, sequence reads were collapsed and filtered. Productive Simpson clonality was computed per sample as the square root of Simpson's diversity index over productive rearrangements. Drawn from immuneACCESS, this table holds only the in-frame rearrangements with V and J called that TCRdb kept. Clones are partly lost; checked studies trace under half to an unresolved V gene and leave the rest unexplained. D and trimming were read from the DNA, whereas the V and J calls and clone size are those reported in that table. Across this sample there are about 190,000 clones, with 88% seen only once. The leading ten clones occupy around 2.3% of the sample.

Whole blood was collected in K2EDTA tubes by collaborating institutions according to the institutions' own protocols. For TCRbeta analysis, collaborators shipped samples in one of three forms: frozen whole blood, isolated PBMCs, or DNA extracted from either of those sample types. This clonotype was sampled from a man aged 65 to 79 with active or convalescent COVID-19. The sequenced material came from peripheral blood.

The encoded CDR3 is CASSLGGTGVQPQHF. The DNA reads as follows: TGTGCCAGCAGCTTGGGGGGGACAGGCGTGCAGCCCCAGCATTTT. The rearranged chain carries TRBV5-5 and TRBJ1-5; a stretch of 8 junction bases matches TRBD1. The CDR3 numbers 15 residues from cysteine through phenylalanine. Here the CDR3 DNA is all that survives: 45 bases in frame from base 1. CDR1 and CDR2, per the germline V gene (reference sequence), are SGHKS and YYEKEE. V is pruned by 0 bases and J by 7 bases, leaving 6 bases of the junction without a gene match.